These 32 T cell receptor beta chains share one sample of origin, sequenced in a study of T cells in Graves' hyperthyroidism and ophthalmopathy. RNA transcripts served as the template for amplifying TCR beta CDR3 regions. A set of HTBI primers served as the primers for a first-round RT-PCR of the TCR CDR3. A single record per CDR3 protein comes from TCRdb applying MiXCR to the multiplex PCR reads. Here the sample spans approximately 600,000 distinct CDR3 sequences, 13% to 15% being singletons. Sequenced material: blood. These receptors all come from a woman aged 18-35 years with Graves' ophthalmopathy.

The V and J genes are TRBV27 and TRBJ2-7; no firm D call. V was pared by 2 bases and J by 6 bases, with 11 bases between. The CDR3 consists of 13 residues. CDR1 MNHEY and CDR2 SMNVEV come from the germline V gene (reference sequence). CDR3 nucleotides: TGTGCCAGCAGTTTACGAGGCCGGAGCGAGCAGTACTTC. Amino acid sequence: CASSLRGRSEQYF.

V is TRBV19 and J is TRBJ1-1; 9 bases line up with TRBD1. The CDR3 has 17 amino acids. After removal of 6 bases from V and 7 bases from J, the junction contained 18 bases not matched to a gene. CDR1 is LNHDA, CDR2 SQIVND, per germline (reference sequence). CDR3 nucleotide sequence: TGTGCCAGTAGGGTTATTACGGGACAGGGTTTGGGAGGTGAAGCTTTCTTT. Translated, it gives CASRVITGQGLGGEAFF.

There are many counts of this clonotype. The rearrangement joins TRBV20-1 to TRBJ1-3; 7 positions match TRBD1. This CDR3 comprises 14 residues. Unmatched junction bases numbered 5, after V lost 6 bases and J lost 0 bases. CDR1 and CDR2 from the germline V gene are DFQATT and SNEGSKA (reference sequence). This CDR3 reads CSAPRTGSGNTIYF. The CDR3 bases are TGCAGTGCCCCCCGGACAGGCTCTGGAAACACCATATATTTT.

This clonotype appeared many times. In nucleotides, the CDR3 is TGTGCCAGCAGTTTTGGGGCGGGAGGGCCGTACGAGCAGTACTTC. Translated, it gives CASSFGAGGPYEQYF. V gene TRBV12-3 or TRBV12-4 combines with J gene TRBJ2-7, with 9 bases fitting TRBD2. V lost 3 bases, J lost 4 bases, and 7 bases stayed unmatched. The CDR3 is 15 residues long.

This clonotype was observed many times. The V gene is TRBV7-8, the J gene TRBJ1-5; D not resolved. From germline, CDR1 is SGHVS and CDR2 FQNEAQ. This CDR3 region has 15 residues. Trimming shortened V by 5 bases and J by 3 bases, and 14 bases separated the two germline ends. The CDR3, as DNA: TGTGCCAGCAGCCCCCGACGGACCATCAATCAGCCCCAGCATTTT. Protein: CASSPRRTINQPQHF. The variable domain in full, with the rest retrieved from reference TRBV7-8 and TRBJ1-5, is GAGVSQSPRYKVAKRGQDVALRCDPISGHVSLFWYQQALGQGPEFLTYFQNEAQLDKSGLPSDRFFAERPEGSVSTLKIQRTQQEDSAVYLCASSPRRTINQPQHFGDGTRLSIL.

In this sample, this clonotype turned up a few times. This chain links TRBV6-5 with TRBJ1-6; maybe TRBD1 (6 bases). Trimming took off 0 bases at V and 7 bases at J, with 19 bases between the two ends. The CDR3 is made up of 18 amino acids. CDR1 and CDR2 from the germline V gene are MNHEY and SVGAGI. In DNA form, the CDR3 reads TGTGCCAGCAGTTACTCAAACCTACAGGGCTCAGTAAATTCACCCCTCCACTTT. It translates to CASSYSNLQGSVNSPLHF.

This clonotype was found many times. The V and J genes are TRBV5-1 and TRBJ2-7; 9 bases align to TRBD1. Germline V CDR1 and CDR2: SGHRS, YFSETQ. V trimming: 7 bases; J trimming: 4 bases; junction bases outside the gene matches: 6. The CDR3 is made up of 13 amino acids. The CDR3 protein is CASGGTGSYEQYF. The DNA for the CDR3 is TGCGCCAGCGGTGGGACAGGGAGTTACGAGCAGTACTTC. Together with reference TRBV5-1 and TRBJ2-7, the CDR3 gives the full variable domain: KAGVTQTPRYLIKTRGQQVTLSCSPISGHRSVSWYQQTPGQGLQFLFEYFSETQRNKGNFPGRFSGRQFSNSRSEMNVSTLELGDSALYLCASGGTGSYEQYFGPGTRLTVT.

This clonotype has ten or more counts. The chain employs TRBV13 and TRBJ1-2; no clear D. Per the germline V gene, CDR1 is PRHDT and CDR2 is FYEKMQ (reference sequence). Trimming took off 2 bases at V and 7 bases at J, with 11 bases between the two ends. The CDR3 runs to 13 residues. The chain's CDR3 is CASSLWVERGYTF. CDR3 bases: TGTGCCAGCAGCTTATGGGTTGAGCGTGGCTACACCTTC.

With regard to this clonotype: This could be a read error, since a much larger clone is one nucleotide away. This likely comes from a read error, as the CDR3 has no conserved phenylalanine or tryptophan at its end. V is TRBV6-2 or TRBV6-3 and J is TRBJ1-1; the D gene is possibly TRBD1 (5 bases). Germline V CDR1 and CDR2: MNHEY, SVGEGT. V was shortened by 6 bases and J by 3 bases, with 17 bases between the two germline ends. This CDR3 contains 15 residues. CDR3 residues: CASRQGFGADTEAFS. The CDR3 DNA follows: TGTGCCAGCAGGCAGGGATTCGGGGCGGACACTGAAGCTTTCTCT.

This clonotype has a count of ten or more. The V gene is TRBV12-3 or TRBV12-4, the J gene TRBJ2-7; D could derive from TRBD1 or TRBD2 (5 bases each). This CDR3 spans 17 amino acids. Trimming took off 6 bases at V and 0 bases at J, with 21 bases between the two ends. The CDR3 region has the DNA TGTGCCAGCAGCCCCCGACCCGGGACGGGAAACTCCTACGAGCAGTACTTC. Protein: CASSPRPGTGNSYEQYF.

This clonotype was counted ten times or more. The chain has TRBV12-3 or TRBV12-4 and TRBJ2-3; D possibly uses TRBD1 or TRBD2 (5 bases each). V was cut by 6 bases and J by 4 bases, with 11 bases left in between. The CDR3 covers 13 residues. This chain's CDR3 is CASSLGTADTQYF. Here the CDR3 DNA reads TGTGCCAGCAGCCTCGGGACCGCAGATACGCAGTATTTT.

This clonotype was seen more than once but under ten times. A read error may account for a junction end that differs from germline. This chain joins TRBV3-1 and TRBJ2-1; 8 nucleotides agree with TRBD2. CDR1 and CDR2 from the germline V gene are LGHDT and YNNKEL (reference sequence). The CDR3 covers 15 residues. CDR3 in DNA: TGTGTCAGCCGCGGGGAGGCGGGAGGAGGGAATGAGCAGTTCTTC. Translation: CVSRGEAGGGNEQFF.

The chain employs TRBV20-1 and TRBJ2-1; TRBD2 matches 8 bases. Trimming removed 5 bases from V and 2 bases from J; junction bases left unmatched: 8. CDR3 length equals 15 residues. The germline V gene has CDR1 DFQATT and CDR2 SNEGSKA (reference sequence). This CDR3 is CSARLAGTTYNEQFF. CDR3 nucleotide sequence: TGCAGTGCTCGTTTAGCGGGAACGACCTACAATGAGCAGTTCTTC.

This clonotype turned up a few times. The chain links TRBV10-3 to TRBJ1-3; D may be TRBD1 (5 bases). CDR3 size: 15 residues. Trimming took 2 bases from V and 1 from J, leaving 9 bases between them. Germline V gene sequence: CDR1 ENHRY, CDR2 SYGVKD. The CDR3 is CAISEGDLSGNTIYF. CDR3 nucleotide sequence: TGTGCCATCAGTGAGGGGGACCTTTCTGGAAACACCATATATTTT.

This clonotype was counted a few times. The genes are TRBV6-2 or TRBV6-3 and TRBJ2-7; D is perhaps TRBD1 or TRBD2 (6 bases each). CDR1 is MNHEY and CDR2 is SVGEGT in the germline V gene. The CDR3 contains 13 residues. V was cut by 7 bases and J by 5 bases, with 15 bases left in between. CDR3 loop: CASTAWGADEQYF. In nucleotides, the CDR3 is TGTGCCAGCACTGCTTGGGGGGCCGACGAGCAGTACTTC.

The sample holds many counts of this clonotype. The chain uses TRBV11-2 and TRBJ2-7, with D possibly TRBD2 on 6 matching bases. The germline V gene has CDR1 SGHAT and CDR2 FQNNGV. The CDR3 spans 14 residues. Trimming took 3 bases from V and 3 from J, leaving 12 bases between them. Here the CDR3 DNA reads TGTGCCAGCAGCTTGGGACTCAGTAACTACGAGCAGTACTTC. Protein sequence: CASSLGLSNYEQYF.

This clonotype was counted ten times or more. This chain uses TRBV28 with TRBJ1-4, with unresolved D. Germline values: CDR1 MDHEN, CDR2 SYDVKM. This CDR3 has 13 residues. Between the trimmed V and J ends, which lost 7 bases and 8 bases, there was a span of 14 bases. CDR3 region: CASTSTTREKLFF. CDR3 sequence (DNA): TGTGCCAGCACCTCAACGACAAGGGAAAAACTGTTTTTT.

This clonotype was picked up many times. V and J are TRBV27 and TRBJ2-3; 11 bases are shared with TRBD2. The J segment lost 3 bases and the V segment lost 8 bases, leaving 4 bases of the junction unmatched. Looked up from germline, CDR1 is MNHEY and CDR2 is SMNVEV (reference sequence). The CDR3 is made up of 14 amino acids. CDR3 protein: CASSRLAGTDTQYF. CDR3 bases: TGTGCCAGCTCGAGACTAGCGGGAACAGATACGCAGTATTTT.

This clonotype was seen many times. The V call is TRBV28, the J call TRBJ1-4; D gene ambiguous. V lost 5 bases to trimming and J lost 0 bases, with 7 bases between them. The CDR3 covers 14 residues. Germline CDR1 and CDR2: MDHEN and SYDVKM. The CDR3 protein is CASSPQSTNEKLFF. The CDR3 DNA is TGTGCCAGCAGTCCTCAGTCAACTAATGAAAAACTGTTTTTT.

This clonotype was recorded many times. This chain connects TRBV7-3 to TRBJ2-7; D possibly matches TRBD1 or TRBD2 (5 bases each). V was clipped by 8 bases and J by 3 bases, with 14 bases between them. Germline CDR1 SGHTA, CDR2 FQGTGA. The CDR3 is made up of 13 amino acids. The CDR3 bases are TGTGCCAGCCGGGACGAGCGTCACTACGAGCAGTACTTC. Protein sequence: CASRDERHYEQYF.

The chain has TRBV4-1 and TRBJ2-7; D gene ambiguous. Per the germline V gene, CDR1 is MGHRA and CDR2 is YSYEKL. The CDR3 is made up of 15 amino acids. V dropped 3 bases and J dropped 6 bases, with 18 bases sitting between them. The CDR3 DNA follows: TGCGCCAGCAGCCAGTTATATTCCGGGCCAGTCGAGCAGTACTTC. Amino acids: CASSQLYSGPVEQYF.

The CDR3 DNA reads as TGTGCCAGTAGTTTCGACAGGGTTGGCGAGCAGTACTTC. As protein: CASSFDRVGEQYF. The chain links TRBV19 to TRBJ2-7, with 7 bases lining up with TRBD1. In germline, CDR1 is LNHDA, CDR2 SQIVND (reference sequence). V lost 5 bases, J lost 6 bases, and 7 bases stayed unmatched. The CDR3 spans 13 residues.

The chain employs TRBV7-8 and TRBJ2-4, with D perhaps TRBD1 (6 bases). Per the germline V gene, CDR1 is SGHVS and CDR2 is FQNEAQ. The CDR3 spans 16 residues. V lost 2 bases, J lost 0 bases, and 11 bases lay in between. The CDR3 is CASSLSPGVAKNIQYF. The CDR3 DNA reads as TGTGCCAGCAGCTTAAGCCCAGGGGTAGCCAAAAACATTCAGTACTTC. The full variable domain, its missing parts supplied by reference TRBV7-8 and TRBJ2-4, is GAGVSQSPRYKVAKRGQDVALRCDPISGHVSLFWYQQALGQGPEFLTYFQNEAQLDKSGLPSDRFFAERPEGSVSTLKIQRTQQEDSAVYLCASSLSPGVAKNIQYFGAGTRLSVL.

This clonotype came up many times. The V call is TRBV7-8, the J call TRBJ2-1; 9 bases fit TRBD2. There are 16 residues in the CDR3. Germline V gene sequence: CDR1 SGHVS, CDR2 FQNEAQ. The junction had 2 bases not matched to a gene; V was cut back by 0 bases and J by 2 bases. The CDR3 spells CASSLARLAAYNEQFF. DNA for the CDR3: TGTGCCAGCAGCTTAGCGAGACTAGCGGCCTACAATGAGCAGTTCTTC.

In nucleotides, the CDR3 is TGCAGTGCTGCGAGCGGGAAGAACACCGGGGAGCTGTTTTTT. It codes for CSAASGKNTGELFF. The chain employs TRBV20-1 and TRBJ2-2, with TRBD2 matching 7 bases. V lost 5 bases and J lost 1; bases outside the gene matches: 4. The CDR3 contains 14 residues. Germline loops: CDR1 DFQATT, CDR2 SNEGSKA (reference sequence).

At least ten counts were recorded for this clonotype. As DNA, the CDR3 is TGTGCCAGCAGTCCGAGGACACGCGAAAACACTGAAGCTTTCTTT. Translation: CASSPRTRENTEAFF. This chain joins TRBV6-2 or TRBV6-3 and TRBJ1-1; a weak D match, TRBD1 (5 bases). Germline CDR1 MNHEY, CDR2 SVGEGT. The CDR3 runs 15 residues. V was cut by 5 bases and J by 2 bases, with 15 bases left in between.

This clonotype has ten or more counts. The chain combines TRBV7-8 with TRBJ2-2; 11 bases agree with TRBD1. The J segment lost 5 bases and the V segment lost 1 base, leaving 3 bases of the junction unmatched. Germline V gene lookup returns CDR1 SGHVS and CDR2 FQNEAQ. The length of the CDR3 is 16 residues. This CDR3 is CASSLGTGGITGELFF. The CDR3 DNA reads TGTGCCAGCAGCTTAGGGACAGGGGGCATTACCGGGGAGCTGTTTTTT.

This clonotype was detected many times. J is TRBJ2-1 and V is TRBV11-2; 7 bases agree with TRBD2. The CDR3 spans 15 residues. CDR1 SGHAT and CDR2 FQNNGV come from the germline V gene. J was trimmed by 5 bases and V by 1 base; bases with no gene match: 5. The CDR3 coding sequence is TGTGCCAGCAGCTTAGGCTTGGCGGGAGACAATGAGCAGTTCTTC. Protein: CASSLGLAGDNEQFF.

The count of this clonotype is one. The CDR3 DNA follows: TGTGCCAGCAGTTACGATCGGGACACAGATACGCAGTATTTT. This gives the protein CASSYDRDTDTQYF. This chain uses TRBV6-2 or TRBV6-3 with TRBJ2-3, with TRBD2 as a possible D gene (5 bases). The V and J ends lost 2 bases and 2 bases respectively, with 8 bases between them. The CDR3 sequence is 14 residues long. CDR1 and CDR2 (germline): MNHEY, SVGEGT.

This chain connects TRBV19 to TRBJ1-2, with 9 positions matching TRBD1. This CDR3 region has 14 residues. Germline V gene lookup returns CDR1 LNHDA and CDR2 SQIVND (reference sequence). Losses at the gene ends were 7 bases for V and 6 bases for J; bases not matched to a gene: 9. CDR3 coding DNA: TGTGCCAGTAATTTAATGGACAGGGGAAATGGCTACACCTTC. This translates into CASNLMDRGNGYTF.

This clonotype appeared many times. The rearrangement links TRBV11-2 to TRBJ2-5, with D perhaps TRBD1 or TRBD2 (6 bases each). The length of the CDR3 is 15 residues. V lost 5 bases and J lost 1, with 14 bases in between. CDR1 is SGHAT, CDR2 FQNNGV, per germline. In DNA form, the CDR3 reads TGTGCCAGCAGCCAGAGGGGGAGGTCCCAAGAGACCCAGTACTTC. Its translation: CASSQRGRSQETQYF.

The chain links TRBV25-1 to TRBJ1-6, with D maybe TRBD1 (5 bases). CDR1 is MGHDK, CDR2 SYGVNS, per germline. The length of the CDR3 is 15 residues. V lost 2 bases and J lost 10, with 15 bases in between. The CDR3 region is CASSERPRVGSPLHF. CDR3 nucleotides: TGTGCCAGCAGTGAAAGGCCCAGGGTTGGATCACCCCTCCACTTT. The full variable domain, with the rest looked up from reference TRBV25-1 and TRBJ1-6, is EADIYQTPRYLVIGTGKKITLECSQTMGHDKMYWYQQDPGMELHLIHYSYGVNSTEKGDLSSESTVSRIRTEHFPLTLESARPSHTSQYLCASSERPRVGSPLHFGNGTRLTVT.